This T cell receptor beta chain stems from a study of blood T cell repertoires in COVID-19. Study-wide context: COVID-19 samples, acute and convalescent, were from the United States, Italy and Spain. T cells, B-cell-depleted T cells, or PBMCs provided the cDNA or gDNA that served as material.

Here immunoSEQ multiplex PCR was the method, and the copy in TCRdb shows in-frame clones only, minus some. The sample shows roughly 81,000 clones, around 88% of them seen only once. Germline V gene sequence: CDR1 SGHTA, CDR2 FQGNSA. The CDR3 is made up of 15 amino acids. V lost 1 base and J 5 bases, leaving 14 bases between the germline ends. The chain is built from TRBV7-2 and TRBJ2-5, with D perhaps matching TRBD1 (6 bases). The sample was peripheral blood. The TCR comes from a man under 40 with acute or convalescent COVID-19. The CDR3 coding sequence is TGTGCCAGCAGCTTAGTAACAGGGCAGGATGAGACCCAGTACTTC. Protein: CASSLVTGQDETQYF.